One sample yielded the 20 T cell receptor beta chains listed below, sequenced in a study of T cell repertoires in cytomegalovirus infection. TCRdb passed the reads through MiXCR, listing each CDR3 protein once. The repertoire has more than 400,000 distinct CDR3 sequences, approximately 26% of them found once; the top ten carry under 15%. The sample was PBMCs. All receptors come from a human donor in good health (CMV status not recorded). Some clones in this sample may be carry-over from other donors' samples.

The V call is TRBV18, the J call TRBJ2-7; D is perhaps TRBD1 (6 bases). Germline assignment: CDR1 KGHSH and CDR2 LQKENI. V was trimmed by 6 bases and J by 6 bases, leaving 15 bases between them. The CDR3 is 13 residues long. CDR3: CASSRTTGLEQYF. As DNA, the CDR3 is TGTGCCAGCTCCCGAACTACAGGGCTCGAGCAGTACTTC.

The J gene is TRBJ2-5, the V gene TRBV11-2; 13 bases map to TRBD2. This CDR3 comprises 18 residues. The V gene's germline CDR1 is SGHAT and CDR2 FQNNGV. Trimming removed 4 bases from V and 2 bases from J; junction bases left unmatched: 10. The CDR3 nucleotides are TGTGCCAGCAGCTCCGAGATTACTAGCGGGAGGGATCAAGAGACCCAGTACTTC. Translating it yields CASSSEITSGRDQETQYF. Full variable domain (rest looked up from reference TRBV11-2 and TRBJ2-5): EAGVAQSPRYKIIEKRQSVAFWCNPISGHATLYWYQQILGQGPKLLIQFQNNGVVDDSQLPKDRFSAERLKGVDSTLKIQPAKLEDSAVYLCASSSEITSGRDQETQYFGPGTRLLVL.

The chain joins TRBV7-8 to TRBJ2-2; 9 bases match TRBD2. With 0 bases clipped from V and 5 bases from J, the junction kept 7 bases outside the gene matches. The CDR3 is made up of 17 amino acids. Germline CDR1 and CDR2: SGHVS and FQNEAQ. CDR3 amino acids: CASSLAVVSGSTGELFF. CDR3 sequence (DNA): TGTGCCAGCAGCTTAGCGGTAGTTAGCGGGAGTACCGGGGAGCTGTTTTTT. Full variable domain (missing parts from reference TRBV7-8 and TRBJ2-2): GAGVSQSPRYKVAKRGQDVALRCDPISGHVSLFWYQQALGQGPEFLTYFQNEAQLDKSGLPSDRFFAERPEGSVSTLKIQRTQQEDSAVYLCASSLAVVSGSTGELFFGEGSRLTVL.

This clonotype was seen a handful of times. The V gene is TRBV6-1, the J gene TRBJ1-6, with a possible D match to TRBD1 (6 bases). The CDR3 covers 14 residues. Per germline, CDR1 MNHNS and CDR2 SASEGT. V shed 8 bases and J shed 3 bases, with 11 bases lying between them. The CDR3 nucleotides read TGTGCCAGCCGGGACAAGGACTATAATTCACCCCTCCACTTT. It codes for CASRDKDYNSPLHF.

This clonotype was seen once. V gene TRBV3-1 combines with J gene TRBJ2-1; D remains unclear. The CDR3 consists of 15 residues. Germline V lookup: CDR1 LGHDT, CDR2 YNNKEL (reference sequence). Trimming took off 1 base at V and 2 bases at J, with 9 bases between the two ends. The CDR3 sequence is CASSQGVGTYNEQFF. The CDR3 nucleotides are TGTGCCAGCAGCCAAGGGGTGGGAACCTACAATGAGCAGTTCTTC.

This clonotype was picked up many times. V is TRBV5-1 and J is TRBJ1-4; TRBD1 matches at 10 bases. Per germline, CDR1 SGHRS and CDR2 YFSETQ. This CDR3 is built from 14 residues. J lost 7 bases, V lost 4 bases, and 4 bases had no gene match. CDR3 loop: CASSGGQGSEKLFF. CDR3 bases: TGCGCCAGCAGCGGGGGACAGGGGAGTGAAAAACTGTTTTTT.

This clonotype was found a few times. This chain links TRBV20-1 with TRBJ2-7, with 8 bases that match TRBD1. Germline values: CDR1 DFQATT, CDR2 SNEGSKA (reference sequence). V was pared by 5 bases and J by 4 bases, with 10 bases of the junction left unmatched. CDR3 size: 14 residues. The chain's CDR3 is CSASGTGLGYEQYF. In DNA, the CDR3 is TGCAGTGCTTCCGGGACAGGATTAGGGTACGAGCAGTACTTC.

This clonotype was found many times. CDR3 amino acids: CASSRATYEQYF. The CDR3 coding sequence is TGTGCCAGCAGCCGGGCGACCTACGAGCAGTACTTC. The chain links TRBV7-2 to TRBJ2-7, with D uncertain. Germline V lookup: CDR1 SGHTA, CDR2 FQGNSA. V was pared by 5 bases and J by 2 bases, with 7 bases between. The CDR3 spans 12 residues. The complete variable domain, with remaining parts taken from reference TRBV7-2 and TRBJ2-7, reads GAGVSQSPSNKVTEKGKDVELRCDPISGHTALYWYRQSLGQGLEFLIYFQGNSAPDKSGLPSDRFSAERTGGSVSTLTIQRTQQEDSAVYLCASSRATYEQYFGPGTRLTVT.

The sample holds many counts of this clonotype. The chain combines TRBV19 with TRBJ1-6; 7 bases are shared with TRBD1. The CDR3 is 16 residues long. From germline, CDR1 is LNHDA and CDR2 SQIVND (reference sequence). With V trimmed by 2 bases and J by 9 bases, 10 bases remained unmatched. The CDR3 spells CASSIWRDSTASPLHF. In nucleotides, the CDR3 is TGTGCCAGTAGTATATGGAGGGACAGCACTGCTTCACCCCTCCACTTT.

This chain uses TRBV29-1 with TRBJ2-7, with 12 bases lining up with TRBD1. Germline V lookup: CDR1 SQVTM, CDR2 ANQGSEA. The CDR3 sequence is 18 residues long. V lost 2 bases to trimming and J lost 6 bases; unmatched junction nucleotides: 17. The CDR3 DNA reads TGCAGCGTTGAACGACAAGGGACAGGGGGCGCGATAGGGCTCGAGCAGTACGTC. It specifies CSVERQGTGGAIGLEQYV.

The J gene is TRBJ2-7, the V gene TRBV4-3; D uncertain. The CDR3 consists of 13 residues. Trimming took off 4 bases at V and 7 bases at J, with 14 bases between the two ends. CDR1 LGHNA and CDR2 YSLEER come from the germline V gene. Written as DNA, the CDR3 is TGCGCCAGCAGCCTTGGTCTCCGTGATGAGCAGTACTTC. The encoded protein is CASSLGLRDEQYF.

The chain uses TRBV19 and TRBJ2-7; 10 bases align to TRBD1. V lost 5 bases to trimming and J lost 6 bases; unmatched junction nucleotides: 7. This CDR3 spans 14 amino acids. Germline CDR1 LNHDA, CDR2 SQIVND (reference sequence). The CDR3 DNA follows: TGTGCCAGTAGTGTTGGACAGGGGGTAGGCGAGCAGTACGTC. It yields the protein CASSVGQGVGEQYV.

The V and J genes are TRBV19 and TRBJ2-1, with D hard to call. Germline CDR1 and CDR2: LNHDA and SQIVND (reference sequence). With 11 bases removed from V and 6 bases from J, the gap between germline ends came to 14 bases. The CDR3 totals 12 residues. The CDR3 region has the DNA TGTGCCTGCGCCTTGACCCCCAATGAGCAGTTCTTC. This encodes CACALTPNEQFF. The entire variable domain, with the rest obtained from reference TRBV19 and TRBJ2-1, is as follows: DGGITQSPKYLFRKEGQNVTLSCEQNLNHDAMYWYRQDPGQGLRLIYYSQIVNDFQKGDIAEGYSVSREKKESFPLTVTSAQKNPTAFYLCACALTPNEQFFGPGTRLTVL.

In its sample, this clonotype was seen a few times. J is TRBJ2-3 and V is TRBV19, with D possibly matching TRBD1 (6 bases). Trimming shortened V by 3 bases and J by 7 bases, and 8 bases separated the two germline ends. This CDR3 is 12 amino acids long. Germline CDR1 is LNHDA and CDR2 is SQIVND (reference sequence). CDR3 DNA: TGTGCCAGTAGTATCCAGGGGCATACGCAGTATTTT. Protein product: CASSIQGHTQYF.

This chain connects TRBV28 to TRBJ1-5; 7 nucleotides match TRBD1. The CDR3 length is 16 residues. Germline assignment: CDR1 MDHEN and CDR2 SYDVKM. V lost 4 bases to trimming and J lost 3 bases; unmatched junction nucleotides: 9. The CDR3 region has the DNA TGTGCCAGCAGTTACATTCCCGGGACAGTCAATCAGCCCCAGCATTTT. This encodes CASSYIPGTVNQPQHF.

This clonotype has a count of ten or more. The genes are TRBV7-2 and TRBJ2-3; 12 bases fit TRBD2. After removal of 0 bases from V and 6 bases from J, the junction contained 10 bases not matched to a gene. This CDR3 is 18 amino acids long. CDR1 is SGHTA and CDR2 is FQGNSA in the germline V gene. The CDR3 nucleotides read TGTGCCAGCAGCTTAGCTGTGACTAGCGGGAGTGGGCGGGATACGCAGTATTTT. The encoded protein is CASSLAVTSGSGRDTQYF.

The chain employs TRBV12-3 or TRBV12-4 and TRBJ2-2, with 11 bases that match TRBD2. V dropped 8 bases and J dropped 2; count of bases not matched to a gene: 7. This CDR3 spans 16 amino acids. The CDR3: CASRLAGSVNTGELFF. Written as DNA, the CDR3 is TGTGCCAGCCGACTAGCGGGATCTGTAAACACCGGGGAGCTGTTTTTT.

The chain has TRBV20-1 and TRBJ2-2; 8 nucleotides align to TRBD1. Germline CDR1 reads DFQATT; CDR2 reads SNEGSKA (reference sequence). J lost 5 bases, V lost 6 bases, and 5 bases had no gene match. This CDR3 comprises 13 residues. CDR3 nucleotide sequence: TGCAGTGCGAACCAGGGGGCAACCGGGGAGCTGTTTTTT. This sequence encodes CSANQGATGELFF.

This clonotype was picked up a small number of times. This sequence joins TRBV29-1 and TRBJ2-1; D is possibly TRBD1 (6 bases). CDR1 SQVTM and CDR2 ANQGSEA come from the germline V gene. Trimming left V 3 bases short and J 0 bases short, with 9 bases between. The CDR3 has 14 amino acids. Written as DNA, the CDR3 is TGCAGCGTTGAGGACAGAAGCTCCTACAATGAGCAGTTCTTC. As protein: CSVEDRSSYNEQFF.

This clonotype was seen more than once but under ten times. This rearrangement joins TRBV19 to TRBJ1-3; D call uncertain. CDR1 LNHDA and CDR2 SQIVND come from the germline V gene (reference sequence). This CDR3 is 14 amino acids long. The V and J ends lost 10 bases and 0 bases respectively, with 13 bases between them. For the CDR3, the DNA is TGTGCCACCGAGACGGGGAGCTCTGGAAACACCATATATTTT. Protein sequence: CATETGSSGNTIYF.